The table lists the clone carrying this TCR beta chain with many counts. This sample is drawn from a study of patients and donors after allogeneic stem cell transplantation. TCRdb analysed the RT-PCR reads with MiXCR anew, one entry per CDR3 protein. Of 70,000 to 95,000 distinct CDR3 sequences in the sample, approximately 5.2% were seen once. The sequence was collected from a human donor who was either an allogeneic HSCT recipient or a stem cell or donor lymphocyte infusion donor (not recorded which). It is not recorded whose cells these are; they may come from a transplant donor. Material for sequencing was blood, either unsorted or a sorted T cell fraction (not recorded which).

CDR3 DNA: TGTGCCAGCAGCTTAACAGGGAATGAGCAGTTCTTC. Its translation is CASSLTGNEQFF. The chain links TRBV7-3 to TRBJ2-1; D gene unclear. The germline CDR1 and CDR2 sequences are SGHTA and FQGTGA. The ends were cut back, 0 bases at V and 7 bases at J, with 4 bases in the middle. The CDR3 runs to 12 residues.